This paragraph reports one TCR beta chain. Other DNA sequences of this sample code for an identical CDR3. Original methodology: Estimation of nucleated cell counts relied on the amplification of reference gene primers. Profiling relied on immunoSEQ multiplex PCR, and the TCRdb table lists in-frame clones only, not all of them. V and J calls and clone size are given by that table; D and trimming were obtained from the DNA. This sample has roughly 140,000 clones, with 70% to 85% found just once. The sample is drawn from a study of blood T cell repertoires in COVID-19. Study-level information: Both acute and convalescent COVID-19 samples were obtained from the United States, Italy and Spain. Sample material is recorded as cDNA or gDNA derived from T cells, B-cell-depleted T cells, or PBMCs.

The CDR3 has 14 amino acids. Trimming shortened V by 4 bases and J by 0 bases, and 10 bases separated the two germline ends. Germline CDR1 reads SGHRS; CDR2 reads YFSETQ. The genes are TRBV5-1 and TRBJ1-1; no clear D. The source of this sequence is a human donor in a cohort sampled during active COVID-19. Sequencing input: peripheral blood. CDR3 DNA sequence: TGCGCCAGCAGCCTAGGAGGGATGAACACTGAAGCTTTCTTT. It translates to CASSLGGMNTEAFF.